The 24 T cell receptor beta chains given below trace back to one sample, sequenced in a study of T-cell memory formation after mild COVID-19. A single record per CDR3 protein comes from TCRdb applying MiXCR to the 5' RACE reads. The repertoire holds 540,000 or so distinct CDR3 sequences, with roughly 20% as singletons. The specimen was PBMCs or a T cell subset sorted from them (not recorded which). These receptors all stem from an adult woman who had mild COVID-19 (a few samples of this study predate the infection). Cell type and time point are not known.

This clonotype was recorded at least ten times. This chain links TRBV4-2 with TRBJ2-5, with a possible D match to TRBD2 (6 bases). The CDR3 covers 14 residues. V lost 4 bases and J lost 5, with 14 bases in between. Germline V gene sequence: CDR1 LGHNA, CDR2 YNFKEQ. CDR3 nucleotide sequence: TGTGCCAGCAGCCGCGGACTAACGGCCGAGACCCAGTACTTC. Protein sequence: CASSRGLTAETQYF.

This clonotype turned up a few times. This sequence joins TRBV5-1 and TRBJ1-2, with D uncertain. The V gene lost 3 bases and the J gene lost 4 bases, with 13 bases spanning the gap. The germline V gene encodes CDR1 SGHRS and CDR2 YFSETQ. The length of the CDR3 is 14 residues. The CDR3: CASSSDGRPYGYTF. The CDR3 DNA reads TGCGCCAGCAGCTCGGACGGGAGGCCCTATGGCTACACCTTC. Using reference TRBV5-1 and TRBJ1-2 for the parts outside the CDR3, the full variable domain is KAGVTQTPRYLIKTRGQQVTLSCSPISGHRSVSWYQQTPGQGLQFLFEYFSETQRNKGNFPGRFSGRQFSNSRSEMNVSTLELGDSALYLCASSSDGRPYGYTFGSGTRLTVV.

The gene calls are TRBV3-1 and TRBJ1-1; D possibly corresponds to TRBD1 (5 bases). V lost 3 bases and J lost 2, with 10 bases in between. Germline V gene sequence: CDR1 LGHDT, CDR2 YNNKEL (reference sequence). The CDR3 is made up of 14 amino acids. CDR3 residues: CASSHRTGNTEAFF. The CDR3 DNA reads TGTGCCAGCAGCCACAGAACAGGTAACACTGAAGCTTTCTTT.

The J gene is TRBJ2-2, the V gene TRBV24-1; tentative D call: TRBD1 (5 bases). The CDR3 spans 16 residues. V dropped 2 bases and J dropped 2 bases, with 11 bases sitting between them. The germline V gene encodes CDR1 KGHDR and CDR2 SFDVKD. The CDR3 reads CATSDSSTVNTGELFF. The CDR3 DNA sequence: TGTGCCACCAGTGATTCCTCGACAGTTAACACCGGGGAGCTGTTTTTT.

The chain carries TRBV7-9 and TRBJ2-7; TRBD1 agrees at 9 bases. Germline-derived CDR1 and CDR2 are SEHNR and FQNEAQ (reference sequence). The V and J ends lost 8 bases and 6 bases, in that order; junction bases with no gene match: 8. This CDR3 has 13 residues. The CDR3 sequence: CASSQETGGEQYF. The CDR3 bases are TGTGCCAGCTCCCAGGAGACAGGGGGCGAGCAGTACTTC.

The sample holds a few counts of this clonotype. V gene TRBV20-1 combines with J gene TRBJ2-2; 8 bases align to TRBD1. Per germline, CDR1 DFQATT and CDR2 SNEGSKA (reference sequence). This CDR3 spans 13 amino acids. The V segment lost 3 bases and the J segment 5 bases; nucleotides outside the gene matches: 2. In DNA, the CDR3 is TGCAGTGCTAGTCAGGGGGCGACCGGGGAGCTGTTTTTT. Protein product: CSASQGATGELFF.

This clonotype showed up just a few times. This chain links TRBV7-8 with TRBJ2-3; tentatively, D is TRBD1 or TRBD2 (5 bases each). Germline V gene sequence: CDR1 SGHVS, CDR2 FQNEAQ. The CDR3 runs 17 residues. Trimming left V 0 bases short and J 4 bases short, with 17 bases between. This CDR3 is CASSLAGGLQAPDTQYF. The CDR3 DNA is TGTGCCAGCAGCTTAGCTGGGGGTTTACAGGCACCAGATACGCAGTATTTT.

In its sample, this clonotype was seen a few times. CDR3 in DNA: TGCAGCGTTGACCCAGGTGGAAGCACTGAAGCTTTCTTT. This encodes CSVDPGGSTEAFF. V is TRBV29-1 and J is TRBJ1-1; D is uncertain. The V gene lost 3 bases and the J gene lost 4 bases, with 12 bases spanning the gap. Germline CDR1 reads SQVTM; CDR2 reads ANQGSEA. CDR3 length: 13 residues.

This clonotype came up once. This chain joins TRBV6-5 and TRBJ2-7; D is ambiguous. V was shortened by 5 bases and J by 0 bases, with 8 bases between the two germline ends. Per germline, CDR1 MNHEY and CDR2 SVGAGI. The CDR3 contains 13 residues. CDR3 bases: TGTGCCAGCAGTAACGACAACTCCTACGAGCAGTACTTC. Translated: CASSNDNSYEQYF.

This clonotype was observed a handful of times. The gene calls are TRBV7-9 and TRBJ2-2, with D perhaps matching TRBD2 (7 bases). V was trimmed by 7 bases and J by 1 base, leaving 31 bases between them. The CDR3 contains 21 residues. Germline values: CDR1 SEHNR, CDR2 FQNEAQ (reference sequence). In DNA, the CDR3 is TGTGCCAGCATCTCAAAACGGGGGCTGGCGGGAGAGCTCGGGAACACCGGGGAGCTGTTTTTT. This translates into CASISKRGLAGELGNTGELFF.

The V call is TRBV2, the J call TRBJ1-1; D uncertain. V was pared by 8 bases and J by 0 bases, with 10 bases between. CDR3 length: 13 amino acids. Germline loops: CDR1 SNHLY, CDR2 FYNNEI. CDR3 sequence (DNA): TGTGCCAGCGGCCCGAGACTGAACACTGAAGCTTTCTTT. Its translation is CASGPRLNTEAFF. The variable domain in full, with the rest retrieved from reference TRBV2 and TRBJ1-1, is EPEVTQTPSHQVTQMGQEVILRCVPISNHLYFYWYRQILGQKVEFLVSFYNNEISEKSEIFDDQFSVERPDGSNFTLKIRSTKLEDSAMYFCASGPRLNTEAFFGQGTRLTVV.

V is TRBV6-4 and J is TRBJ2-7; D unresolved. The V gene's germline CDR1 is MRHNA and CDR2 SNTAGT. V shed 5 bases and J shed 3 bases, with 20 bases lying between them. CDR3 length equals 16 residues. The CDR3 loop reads CASSPAKFFQDYEQYF. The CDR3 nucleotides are TGTGCCAGCAGTCCTGCCAAGTTCTTCCAAGACTACGAGCAGTACTTC.

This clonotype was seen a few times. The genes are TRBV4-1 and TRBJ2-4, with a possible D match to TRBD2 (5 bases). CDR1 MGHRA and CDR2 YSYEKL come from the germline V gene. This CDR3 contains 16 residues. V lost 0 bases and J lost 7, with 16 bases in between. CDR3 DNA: TGCGCCAGCAGCCAAGACAGGACGACCGGCGGGAACATTCAGTACTTC. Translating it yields CASSQDRTTGGNIQYF.

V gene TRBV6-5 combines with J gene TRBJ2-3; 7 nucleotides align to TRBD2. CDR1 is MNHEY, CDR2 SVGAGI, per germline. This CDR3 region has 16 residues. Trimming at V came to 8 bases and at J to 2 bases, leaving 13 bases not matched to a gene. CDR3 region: CASGAGGRGYTDTQYF. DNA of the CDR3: TGTGCCAGCGGGGCAGGCGGGAGAGGGTACACAGATACGCAGTATTTT.

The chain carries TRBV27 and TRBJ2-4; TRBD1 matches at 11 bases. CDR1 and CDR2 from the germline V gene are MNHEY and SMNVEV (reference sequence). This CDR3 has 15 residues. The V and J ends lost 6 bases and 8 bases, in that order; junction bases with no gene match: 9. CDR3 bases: TGTGCCAGCAGCCCGGACAGGGGGCCGGGAGACATTCAGTACTTC. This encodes CASSPDRGPGDIQYF.

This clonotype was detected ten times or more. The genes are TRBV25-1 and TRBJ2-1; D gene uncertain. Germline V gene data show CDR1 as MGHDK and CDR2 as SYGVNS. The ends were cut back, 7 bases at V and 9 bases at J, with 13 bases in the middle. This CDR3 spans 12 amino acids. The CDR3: CASTSYNFEQFF. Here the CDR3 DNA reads TGTGCCAGCACTTCCTACAACTTTGAGCAGTTCTTC.

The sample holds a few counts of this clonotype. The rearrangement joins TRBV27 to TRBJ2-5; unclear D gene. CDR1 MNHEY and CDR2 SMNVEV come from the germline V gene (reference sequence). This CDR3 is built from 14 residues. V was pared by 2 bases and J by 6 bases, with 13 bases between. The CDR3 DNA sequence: TGTGCCAGCAGTTTACTTGACCGATCTCAGACCCAGTACTTC. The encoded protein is CASSLLDRSQTQYF.

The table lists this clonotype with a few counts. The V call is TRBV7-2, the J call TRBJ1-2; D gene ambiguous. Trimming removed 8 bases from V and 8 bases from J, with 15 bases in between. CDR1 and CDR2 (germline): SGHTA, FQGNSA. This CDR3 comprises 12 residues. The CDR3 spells CASRRAIGGYTF. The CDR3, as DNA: TGTGCCAGCCGAAGGGCGATCGGGGGCTACACCTTC.

CDR3 coding DNA: TGTGCCAGCAGTTACAAACGGGTGGGCACTGAAGCTTTCTTT. Its protein is CASSYKRVGTEAFF. V is TRBV6-6 and J is TRBJ1-1; D call uncertain. This CDR3 is built from 14 residues. Trimming took 2 bases from V and 4 from J, leaving 11 bases between them. CDR1 MNHNY and CDR2 SVGAGI come from the germline V gene (reference sequence).

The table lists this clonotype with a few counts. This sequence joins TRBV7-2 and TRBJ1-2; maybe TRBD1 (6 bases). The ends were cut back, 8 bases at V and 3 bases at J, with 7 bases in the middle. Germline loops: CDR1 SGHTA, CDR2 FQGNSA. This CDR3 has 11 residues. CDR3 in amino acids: CASRQDYGYTF. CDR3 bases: TGTGCCAGCCGACAGGACTATGGCTACACCTTC.

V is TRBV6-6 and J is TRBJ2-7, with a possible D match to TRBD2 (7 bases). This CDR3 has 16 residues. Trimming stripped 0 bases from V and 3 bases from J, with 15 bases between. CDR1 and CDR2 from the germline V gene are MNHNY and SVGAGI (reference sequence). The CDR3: CASSYSPSGGFYEQYF. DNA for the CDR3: TGTGCCAGCAGTTACTCGCCATCGGGGGGCTTCTACGAGCAGTACTTC.

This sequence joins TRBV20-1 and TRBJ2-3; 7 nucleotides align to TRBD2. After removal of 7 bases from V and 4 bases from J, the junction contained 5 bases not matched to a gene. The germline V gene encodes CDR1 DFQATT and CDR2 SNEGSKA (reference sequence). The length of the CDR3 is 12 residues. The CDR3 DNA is TGCAGTGTTAAGCGGGGTCCAGATACGCAGTATTTT. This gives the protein CSVKRGPDTQYF.

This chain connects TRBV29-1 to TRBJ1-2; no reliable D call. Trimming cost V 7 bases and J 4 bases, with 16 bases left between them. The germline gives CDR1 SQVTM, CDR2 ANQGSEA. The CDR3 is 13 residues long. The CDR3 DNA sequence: TGCAGCGCCGCGGCAGGACCCCCCTATGGCTACACCTTC. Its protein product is CSAAAGPPYGYTF. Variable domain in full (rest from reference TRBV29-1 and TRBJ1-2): SAVISQKPSRDICQRGTSLTIQCQVDSQVTMMFWYRQQPGQSLTLIATANQGSEATYESGFVIDKFPISRPNLTFSTLTVSNMSPEDSSIYLCSAAAGPPYGYTFGSGTRLTVV.

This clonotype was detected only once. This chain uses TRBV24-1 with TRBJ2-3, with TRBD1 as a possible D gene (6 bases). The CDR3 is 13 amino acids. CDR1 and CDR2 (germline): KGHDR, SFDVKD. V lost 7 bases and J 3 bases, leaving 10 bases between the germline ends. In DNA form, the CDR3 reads TGTGCCACCAGAGCACAGGGTACAGATACGCAGTATTTT. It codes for CATRAQGTDTQYF.